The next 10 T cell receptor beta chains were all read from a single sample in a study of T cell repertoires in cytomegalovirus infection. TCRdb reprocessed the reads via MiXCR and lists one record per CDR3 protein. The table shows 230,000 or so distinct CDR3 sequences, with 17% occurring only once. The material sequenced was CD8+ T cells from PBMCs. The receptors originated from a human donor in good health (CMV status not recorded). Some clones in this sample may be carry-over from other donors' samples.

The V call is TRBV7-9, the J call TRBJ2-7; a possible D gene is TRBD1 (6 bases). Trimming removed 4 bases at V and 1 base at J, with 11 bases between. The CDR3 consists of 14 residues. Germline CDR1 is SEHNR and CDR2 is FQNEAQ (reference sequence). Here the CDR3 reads CASSSQDSSYEQYF. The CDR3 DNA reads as TGTGCCAGCAGCTCCCAGGACAGTTCCTACGAGCAGTACTTC.

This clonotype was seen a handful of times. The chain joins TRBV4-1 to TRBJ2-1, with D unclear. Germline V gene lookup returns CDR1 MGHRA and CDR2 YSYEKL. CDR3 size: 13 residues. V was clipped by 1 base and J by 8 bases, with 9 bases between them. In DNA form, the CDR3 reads TGCGCCAGCAGCCAAGGGTTAGGCGATGAGCAGTTCTTC. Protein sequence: CASSQGLGDEQFF.

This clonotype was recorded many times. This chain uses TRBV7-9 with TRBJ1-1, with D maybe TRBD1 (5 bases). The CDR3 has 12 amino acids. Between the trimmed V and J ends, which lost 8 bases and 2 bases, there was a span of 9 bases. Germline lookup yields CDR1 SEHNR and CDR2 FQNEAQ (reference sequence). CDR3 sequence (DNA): TGTGCCAGCGAGGGGATTAACACTGAAGCTTTCTTT. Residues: CASEGINTEAFF.

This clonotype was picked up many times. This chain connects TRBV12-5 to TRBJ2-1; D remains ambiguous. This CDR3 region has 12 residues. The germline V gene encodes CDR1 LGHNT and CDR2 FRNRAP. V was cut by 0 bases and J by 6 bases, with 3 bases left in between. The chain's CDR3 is CASGLVGNEQFF. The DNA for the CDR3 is TGTGCTAGTGGTTTGGTCGGCAATGAGCAGTTCTTC.

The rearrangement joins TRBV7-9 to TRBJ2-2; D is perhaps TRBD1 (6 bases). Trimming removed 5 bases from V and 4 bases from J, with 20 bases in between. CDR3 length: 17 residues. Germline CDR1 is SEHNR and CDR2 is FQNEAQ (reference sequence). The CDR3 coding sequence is TGTGCCAGCAGCCCACCCAATCGGGCAGGGGCCACCGGGGAGCTGTTTTTT. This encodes CASSPPNRAGATGELFF.

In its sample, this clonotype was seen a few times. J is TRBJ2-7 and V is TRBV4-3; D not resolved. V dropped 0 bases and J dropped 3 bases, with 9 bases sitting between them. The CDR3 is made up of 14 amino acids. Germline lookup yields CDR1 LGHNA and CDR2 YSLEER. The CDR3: CASSQEPNYYEQYF. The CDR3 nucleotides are TGCGCCAGCAGCCAAGAACCGAATTACTACGAGCAGTACTTC.

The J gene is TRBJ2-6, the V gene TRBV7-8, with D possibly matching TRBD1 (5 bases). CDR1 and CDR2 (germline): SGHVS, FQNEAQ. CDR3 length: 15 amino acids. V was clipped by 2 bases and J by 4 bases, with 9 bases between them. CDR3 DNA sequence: TGTGCCAGCAGCTTAAAGGGGTCCGGGGCCAACGTCCTGACTTTC. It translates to CASSLKGSGANVLTF.

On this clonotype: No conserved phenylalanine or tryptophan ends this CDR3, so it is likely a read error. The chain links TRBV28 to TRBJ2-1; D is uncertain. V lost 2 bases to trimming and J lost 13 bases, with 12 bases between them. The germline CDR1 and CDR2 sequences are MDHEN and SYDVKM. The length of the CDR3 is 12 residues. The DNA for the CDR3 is TGTGCCAGCAGTTTAGATGGTGGGGAACAGTTCTTA. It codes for CASSLDGGEQFL.

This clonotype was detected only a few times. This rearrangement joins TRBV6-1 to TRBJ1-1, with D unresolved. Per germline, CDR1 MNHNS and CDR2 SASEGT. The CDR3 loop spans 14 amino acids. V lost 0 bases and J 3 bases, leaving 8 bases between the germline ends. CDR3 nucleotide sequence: TGTGCCAGCAGTGAAGCGTGGGAGGACACTGAAGCTTTCTTT. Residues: CASSEAWEDTEAFF.

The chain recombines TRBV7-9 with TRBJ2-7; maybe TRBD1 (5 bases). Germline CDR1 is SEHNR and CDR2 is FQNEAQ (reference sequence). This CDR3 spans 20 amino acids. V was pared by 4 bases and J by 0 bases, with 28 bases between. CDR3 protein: CASSSVDSIRAGAFSYEQYF. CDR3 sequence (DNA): TGTGCCAGCAGCTCGGTAGACTCTATTCGAGCTGGGGCCTTCTCCTACGAGCAGTACTTC.